This T cell receptor beta chain was retrieved from a study of OX40 agonist ivuxolimab in advanced cancers. In the study overall: Ivuxolimab was an agonistic, fully human IgG2 monoclonal antibody directed against OX40 (CD134), a costimulatory receptor. Intravenous ivuxolimab was administered to patients every 2 weeks at six dose levels: 0.01, 0.1, 0.3, 1.5, 3 and 10 mg/kg. Among the 50 to 55 dose-escalation patients, some 20 had hepatocellular carcinoma, approximately 15 melanoma, 9 renal cell carcinoma and 9 head and neck cancer. The dose-escalation cohort was roughly 87% male with a mean age of about 60 years, ranging from roughly 23 to 80. Prior anti-PD-1, anti-PD-L1 or anti-CTLA-4 therapy was permitted, and 30% to 45% of dose-escalation patients had received checkpoint inhibitors. Partial responses occurred in three dose-escalation patients, of whom one had hepatocellular carcinoma and two had cutaneous melanoma. Peripheral TCRbeta sequencing aimed to test whether ivuxolimab altered TCR sequence diversity and caused clonal T-cell expansion. The monotherapy dose-escalation portion (N of about 50 patients) of the phase I ivuxolimab trial is reported in the paper.

With respect to this clone: Its antigen remains unidentified. One base away there is no much larger clone; base qualities are not given.

The CDR3 goes from the cysteine to the phenylalanine over 15 residues. Only the CDR3 DNA stays, 45 bases, in frame from base 1. Looking up the germline V gene (reference sequence) yields CDR1 SEHNR and CDR2 FQNEAQ. The V end loses 5 bases and the J end loses 8 bases, and a stretch of 21 bases separates them. Patients with a history of autoimmune disease or receiving systemic immunosuppression were excluded from the trial. Peripheral blood for TCR sequencing was collected from all dose cohorts at baseline, on cycle 4 day 1, and on cycle 7 day 1. Samples came from an open-label, multicenter, first-in-human phase I dose-escalation trial of ivuxolimab. Adults with locally advanced or metastatic melanoma, renal cell, hepatocellular, or head and neck squamous cell carcinoma were enrolled in the trial. CD4+ and CD8+ T cells were sorted separately from peripheral blood before TCR sequencing. General study outcomes and caveats: Low levels of normalized T-cell clonal expansion were also shown by some nonresponding patients. The antigen specificity of the peripheral T cells that underwent clonal expansion was not determined. After ivuxolimab, more expanded clones were found on average in CD8+ T cells than in CD4+ T cells. At doses of 0.1 to 3.0 mg/kg, clonal expansion of both CD4+ and CD8+ T cells in blood was seen between baseline and week 6. In partial responders in the 0.1-3.0 mg/kg groups, normalized peripheral clonal expansion was found to be among the lowest, especially among CD8+ T cells.

Genomic DNA was extracted from sorted cells for sequencing of the TCRbeta CDR3 region. TCRbeta CDR3 regions were sequenced using the immunoSEQ Assay. TCRdb took over this immuneACCESS table, retaining in-frame rearrangements with V and J assigned. Such tables are incomplete; in checked studies, under half of the missing clones stem from an unresolved V gene, and the remainder is unexplained. The sample includes tens of thousands of clones, with 84% observed a single time. In total, the top ten clones hold 1.1% of the sample. The sample consisted of CD4+ or CD8+ T cells sorted from blood, taken in a trial of the OX40 agonist ivuxolimab. The chain employs TRBV7-9 and TRBJ1-2; a weak D assignment points to TRBD1 (6 bases agree). The origin of this receptor is an adult with an advanced solid tumor such as melanoma, head and neck, liver or kidney cancer. In nucleotides, the sequence is TGTGCCAGCAGCCTAAGCCGGGACACCGAATCCGGCTACACCTTC. This encodes CASSLSRDTESGYTF.